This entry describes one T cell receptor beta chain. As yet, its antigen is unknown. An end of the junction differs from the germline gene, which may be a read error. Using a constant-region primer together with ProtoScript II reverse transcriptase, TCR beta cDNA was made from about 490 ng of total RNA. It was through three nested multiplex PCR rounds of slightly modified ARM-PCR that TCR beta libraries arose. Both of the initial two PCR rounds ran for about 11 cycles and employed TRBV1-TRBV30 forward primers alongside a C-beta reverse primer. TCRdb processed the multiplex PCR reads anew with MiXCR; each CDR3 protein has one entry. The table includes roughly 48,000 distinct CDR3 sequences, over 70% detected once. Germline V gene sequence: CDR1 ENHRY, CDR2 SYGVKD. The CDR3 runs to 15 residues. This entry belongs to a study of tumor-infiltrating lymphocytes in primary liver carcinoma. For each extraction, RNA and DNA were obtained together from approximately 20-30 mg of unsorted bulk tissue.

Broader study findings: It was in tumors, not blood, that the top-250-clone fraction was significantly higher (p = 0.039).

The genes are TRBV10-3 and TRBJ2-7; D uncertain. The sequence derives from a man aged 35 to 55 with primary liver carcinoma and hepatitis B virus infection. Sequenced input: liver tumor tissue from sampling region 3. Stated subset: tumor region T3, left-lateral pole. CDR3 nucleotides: TGCGCCATCAGTGGAACTGTCCAGGAGAGTATCGAGCAGTACTTC. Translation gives CAISGTVQESIEQYF.